This T cell receptor beta chain was sequenced for a study of shared clonotypes between healthy human individuals. Overall study results and limits: The sampled material consisted only of blood, and tissue repertoires are likely to differ.

Every subset's genomic DNA went evenly onto several immunoSEQ plates. The assay was immunoSEQ multiplex PCR, and TCRdb's table has in-frame clones only and misses some. The sample has millions of clones, about 95% seen once. Naive CD8 cells lacked CD45RO and underwent positive selection for CCR7, leaving out terminally differentiated effector memory CD45RA+ cells. On this clone itself: The antigen remains unidentified.

The CDR3 is made up of 12 amino acids. The ends were cut back, 2 bases at V and 2 bases at J, with 5 bases in the middle. CDR1 is SGHDT, CDR2 YYEEEE, per germline. Sample: naive CD8+ T cells sorted from blood. V is TRBV5-6 and J is TRBJ2-7; no firm D call. The clonotype was recovered from a man aged 18 to 29 in good health. The CDR3 DNA reads as TGTGCCAGCAGCTTCCAGGCCTACGAGCAGTACTTC. Its protein is CASSFQAYEQYF.